This T cell receptor beta chain was obtained from a study of control samples from healthy donors and cancer patients. V lost 5 bases to trimming and J lost 1 base, with 12 bases between them. CDR1 and CDR2 (germline): SGHAT, FQNNGV. The CDR3 covers 15 residues. TCRdb's copy holds only in-frame clones and misses some; the assay was immunoSEQ multiplex PCR. This repertoire shows about 120,000 clones, roughly 88% found once; its top ten account for roughly 3.2%. Sequenced input: blood. The clonotype comes from a man in his forties in good health. The rearrangement joins TRBV11-2 to TRBJ1-5; D might be TRBD1 (6 bases). DNA of the CDR3: TGTGCCAGCAGCCCGAGGACAGAGAGCAATCAGCCCCAGCATTTT. This translates into CASSPRTESNQPQHF.